The present T cell receptor (beta chain) was sequenced within a study of CD8 T cells in ankylosing spondylitis. The study's findings and limits: Reported data indicate significant enrichment of disease-linked clones within matched ankylosing spondylitis synovial fluid. Those disease-linked clones were CD8+; they were also relatively rare in peripheral blood.

A single record per CDR3 protein comes from TCRdb applying MiXCR to the 5' RACE reads. This table holds about 340,000 distinct CDR3 sequences, about 20% found once. Germline V CDR1 and CDR2: DFQATT, SNEGSKA (reference sequence). CDR3 length: 16 residues. With respect to this clonotype: What it recognizes is unknown. Mismatch with germline at one junction end may stem from a read error.

This TCR came from a male donor with ankylosing spondylitis or in good health (not recorded which). The V call is TRBV20-1, the J call TRBJ2-2; D may be TRBD1 or TRBD2 (5 bases each). The specimen was blood, either unsorted or a sorted T cell fraction (not recorded which). CDR3 DNA sequence: TGCTGTGCTAGAGACCACCCGGGGCAGAACACCGGGGAGCTGTTTTTT. Its translation is CCARDHPGQNTGELFF.